The rows below give T cell receptor beta chains drawn from one sample of a study of T cells after posttransplantation cyclophosphamide. The table came from immunoSEQ multiplex PCR; TCRdb's copy has only in-frame clones and leaves some out. The sample was found to contain around 35,000 clones, and every one recurs. The sample consisted of PBMCs. The receptors originated from a young man in good health and a related stem cell transplant donor. CDR3s include the opening cysteine and the closing phenylalanine or tryptophan. The D gene is left open where the match is weak. Some rows mark clone size as missing; the rest say once, few, many or name a class of expanded clone.

v_call,clone_size,d_call,j_call,cdr3_aa,cdr3_nt
TRBV12-3/TRBV12-4,many,NA,TRBJ1-1,CASSPSRRENTEAFF,TGTGCCAGCAGTCCTAGCCGAAGGGAGAACACTGAAGCTTTCTTT
TRBV5-1,NA,TRBD1,TRBJ2-7,CASSPPRDRTTYEQYF,TGCGCCAGCAGCCCGCCCCGGGACAGGACAACCTACGAGCAGTACTTC
TRBV19,many,TRBD2,TRBJ2-3,CASRLAGGTTDTQYF,TGTGCCAGTAGATTAGCGGGGGGGACGACAGATACGCAGTATTTT
TRBV6-2/TRBV6-3,many,NA,TRBJ2-7,CASSFGQGGQQYF,TGTGCCAGCAGTTTTGGGCAGGGGGGCCAGCAGTACTTC
TRBV7-9,many,NA,TRBJ2-7,CASSLEQTGIGEQYF,TGTGCCAGCAGCTTAGAGCAAACAGGGATAGGGGAGCAGTACTTC
TRBV23-1,many,TRBD1,TRBJ1-5,CASSQGTANQPQHF,TGCGCCAGCAGTCAAGGGACAGCCAATCAGCCCCAGCATTTT
TRBV29-1,few,TRBD1,TRBJ2-5,CSVEKQGGRETQYF,TGCAGCGTTGAAAAACAGGGGGGAAGAGAGACCCAGTACTTC
TRBV28,many,TRBD1,TRBJ2-7,CASSVGTAYEQYF,TGTGCCAGCAGTGTCGGGACAGCCTACGAGCAGTACTTC
TRBV7-6,many,TRBD2,TRBJ2-3,CASSLRTSGGLDTQYF,TGTGCCAGCAGCCTTCGGACTAGCGGGGGGTTAGATACGCAGTATTTT
TRBV5-5,many,NA,TRBJ1-6,CASSSGLNSYNSPLHF,TGTGCCAGCAGCTCCGGGTTAAACTCCTATAATTCACCCCTCCACTTT
TRBV7-8,few,TRBD2,TRBJ2-5,CASSYLAGGIQETQYF,TGTGCCAGCAGCTACTTAGCGGGGGGCATCCAAGAGACCCAGTACTTC
TRBV19,many,TRBD2,TRBJ2-1,CASTTSGGAYYNEQFF,TGTGCCAGTACCACTAGCGGGGGGGCCTACTACAATGAGCAGTTCTTC
TRBV28,many,TRBD1,TRBJ2-3,CASSLPTGGSDTQYF,TGTGCCAGCAGTTTACCGACAGGGGGGTCAGATACGCAGTATTTT
TRBV15,many,TRBD1,TRBJ2-6,CATSRDRGRSGANVLTF,TGTGCCACCAGCCGGGACAGGGGGAGGTCTGGGGCCAACGTCCTGACTTTC
TRBV10-3,many,NA,TRBJ1-1,CAIRGAGMEAKSQAFF,TGTGCCATCAGGGGGGCAGGGATGGAGGCCAAATCCCAAGCTTTCTTT
TRBV6-2/TRBV6-3,many,TRBD1,TRBJ2-7,CASRGTGEYEQYF,TGTGCCAGCAGGGGGACAGGGGAATACGAGCAGTACTTC
TRBV7-2,NA,NA,TRBJ2-2,CASSRDKNTGELFF,TGTGCCAGCAGCCGAGACAAGAACACCGGGGAGCTGTTTTTT
TRBV5-1,many,TRBD1,TRBJ1-1,CASRWIGTGDTEAFF,TGCGCCAGCAGGTGGATCGGGACAGGGGACACTGAAGCTTTCTTT
TRBV5-5,many,TRBD1,TRBJ1-1,CASSLAGGMNTEAFF,TGTGCCAGCAGCTTGGCAGGGGGGATGAACACTGAAGCTTTCTTT
TRBV28,few,TRBD1,TRBJ2-3,CATSGQGVGDTQYF,TGTGCCACCTCCGGACAGGGAGTAGGAGATACGCAGTATTTT
TRBV7-9,many,TRBD1,TRBJ2-7,CASSFGTGNYEQYF,TGTGCCAGCAGCTTCGGGACAGGGAACTACGAGCAGTACTTC
TRBV6-5,many,NA,TRBJ1-4,CASSTAEFNEKLFF,TGTGCCAGCAGTACGGCGGAGTTCAATGAAAAACTGTTTTTT
TRBV7-9,many,TRBD1,TRBJ2-3,CASRWGTVTDTQYF,TGTGCCAGCAGGTGGGGGACAGTTACAGATACGCAGTATTTT
TRBV19,many,NA,TRBJ2-1,CASSISEVNEQFF,TGTGCCAGTAGTATTAGCGAGGTCAATGAGCAGTTCTTC
TRBV5-4,many,NA,TRBJ1-3,CASSLISQAGNTIYF,TGTGCCAGCAGCTTAATTTCACAGGCTGGAAACACCATATATTTT
TRBV19,many,NA,TRBJ1-3,CASSLQDPGNTIYF,TGTGCCAGTAGTTTACAGGACCCTGGAAACACCATATATTTT
TRBV5-1,many,TRBD1,TRBJ2-5,CASSTGQGQETQYF,TGCGCCAGCAGCACCGGACAGGGCCAAGAGACCCAGTACTTC
TRBV2,many,NA,TRBJ1-6,CASSEARDTNSPLHF,TGTGCCAGCAGTGAAGCGAGGGACACTAATTCACCCCTCCACTTT
TRBV5-1,many,TRBD1,TRBJ1-4,CASSPDRAGEKLFF,TGCGCCAGCAGCCCCGACAGGGCAGGGGAAAAACTGTTTTTT
TRBV7-3,many,NA,TRBJ1-1,CASSFSGSNTEAFF,TGTGCCAGCAGCTTTTCGGGGTCGAACACTGAAGCTTTCTTT
TRBV28,many,NA,TRBJ2-7,CASSSLPGVREQYF,TGTGCCAGCAGTTCCCTTCCAGGGGTGCGGGAGCAGTACTTC
TRBV20-1,few,NA,TRBJ2-1,CSFPTGNEQFF,TGCAGTTTCCCAACGGGCAATGAGCAGTTCTTC
TRBV10-2,many,NA,TRBJ1-5,CASSDMGFSNQPQHF,TGCGCCAGCAGTGACATGGGCTTTAGCAATCAGCCCCAGCATTTT
TRBV7-9,many,NA,TRBJ2-5,CASSLQEVTQYF,TGTGCCAGCAGCTTACAGGAGGTGACCCAGTACTTC
TRBV5-1,many,TRBD1,TRBJ1-6,CASSFQRLRTGAKSPLHF,TGCGCCAGCAGCTTTCAACGCCTCCGGACAGGGGCTAAATCACCCCTCCACTTT